This T cell receptor (beta chain) was profiled in a study of shared clonotypes between healthy human individuals. Study-level findings and limits: It was observed that approximately 5% of naive CD4 clonotypes were shared across a few donors.

A remark on this clone: Its target is unknown. The same CDR3 also results from other DNA sequences found in this sample.

CDR3 size: 14 residues. Germline CDR1 and CDR2: MNHEY and SMNVEV (reference sequence). Germline trimming cut 2 bases from V and 0 bases from J; bases unmatched to any gene: 1. Genomic DNA belonging to each subset was distributed in equal measure over several immunoSEQ plates. Measured with immunoSEQ multiplex PCR; TCRdb has only the in-frame clones, and not every one. The sample comprises 2,100,000 or so clones, nearly 97% of which are singletons, and 0.13% rests with the top ten. The sample was naive CD4+ T cells sorted from blood. Specified subset: CD45RA+ positively selected. The chain carries TRBV27 and TRBJ2-7; 7 bases agree with TRBD1. This clonotype was obtained from a man in his late teens or twenties in good health. CDR3 loop: CASSLGDSSYEQYF. Written as DNA, the CDR3 is TGTGCCAGCAGTTTAGGGGACAGCTCCTACGAGCAGTACTTC.